These 10 T cell receptor beta chains were sequenced from one sample in a study of blood T cell repertoires in COVID-19. Profiling relied on immunoSEQ multiplex PCR, and the TCRdb table lists in-frame clones only, not all of them. In the table there are about 270,000 clones, less than 90% of which are singletons. Sequencing was carried out using PBMCs or T cells enriched from blood (not recorded which). The receptors were gathered from a woman aged 45 to 65 who had recovered from COVID-19.

This clone was counted only a few times. This chain joins TRBV5-1 and TRBJ2-2; 11 nucleotides line up with TRBD2. The V segment lost 1 base and the J segment 4 bases; nucleotides outside the gene matches: 0. The CDR3 consists of 15 residues. Germline CDR1 is SGHRS and CDR2 is YFSETQ. CDR3 sequence: CASSLTSGSTGELFF. CDR3 DNA: TGCGCCAGCAGCTTGACTAGCGGGAGCACCGGGGAGCTGTTTTTT.

The chain combines TRBV6-5 with TRBJ2-1, with D possibly matching TRBD2 (6 bases). The CDR3 totals 15 residues. CDR1 and CDR2 (germline): MNHEY, SVGAGI. V was shortened by 5 bases and J by 3 bases, with 14 bases between the two germline ends. The CDR3 DNA reads as TGTGCCAGCAGTAGGGACTCCCTAAGCTACAATGAGCAGTTCTTC. Its translation is CASSRDSLSYNEQFF.

This clone was recorded a few times. V and J are TRBV5-1 and TRBJ1-2, with 7 bases identical to TRBD1. This CDR3 is built from 12 residues. The trim removed 4 bases at V and 8 bases at J, leaving 5 bases unmatched. CDR1 and CDR2 (germline): SGHRS, YFSETQ. The CDR3 is CASSTGQVGYTF. CDR3 sequence (DNA): TGCGCCAGCAGCACCGGACAGGTCGGCTACACCTTC.

The chain employs TRBV11-2 and TRBJ2-1; 10 positions match TRBD2. This CDR3 region has 15 residues. Germline V gives CDR1 SGHAT, CDR2 FQNNGV. With 3 bases clipped from V and 7 bases from J, the junction kept 6 bases outside the gene matches. The CDR3 DNA follows: TGTGCCAGCAGCTTCATGCTAGCGGGAGAAAATGAGCAGTTCTTC. It encodes CASSFMLAGENEQFF.

This chain connects TRBV5-1 to TRBJ2-2; a weak D match, TRBD1 (6 bases). With 0 bases removed from V and 5 bases from J, the gap between germline ends came to 11 bases. The CDR3 has 15 amino acids. The germline V gene encodes CDR1 SGHRS and CDR2 YFSETQ. The DNA for the CDR3 is TGCGCCAGCAGCTTGGGACGAACAGGGACCGGGGAGCTGTTTTTT. This gives the protein CASSLGRTGTGELFF. Full variable domain (rest looked up from reference TRBV5-1 and TRBJ2-2): KAGVTQTPRYLIKTRGQQVTLSCSPISGHRSVSWYQQTPGQGLQFLFEYFSETQRNKGNFPGRFSGRQFSNSRSEMNVSTLELGDSALYLCASSLGRTGTGELFFGEGSRLTVL.

The J gene is TRBJ1-5, the V gene TRBV30; the D is unclear. The CDR3 runs to 12 residues. Trimming pared 2 bases from V and 6 bases from J, leaving 8 bases between. CDR1 is GTSNPN, CDR2 SVGIG, per germline (reference sequence). CDR3 loop: CAWSLGSQPQHF. CDR3 coding DNA: TGTGCCTGGAGTCTCGGTAGTCAGCCCCAGCATTTT. Full variable domain (rest looked up from reference TRBV30 and TRBJ1-5): SQTIHQWPATLVQPVGSPLSLECTVEGTSNPNLYWYRQAAGRGLQLLFYSVGIGQISSEVPQNLSASRPQDRQFILSSKKLLLSDSGFYLCAWSLGSQPQHFGDGTRLSIL.

This chain uses TRBV30 with TRBJ1-2, with TRBD1 matching 8 bases. The germline gives CDR1 GTSNPN, CDR2 SVGIG (reference sequence). With V trimmed by 4 bases and J by 7 bases, 5 bases remained unmatched. The CDR3 has 12 residues. This CDR3 is CAWIDRGGGYTF. The CDR3 region has the DNA TGTGCCTGGATCGACAGGGGAGGTGGCTACACCTTC.

The genes are TRBV14 and TRBJ1-6; a possible D gene is TRBD1 (5 bases). Between the trimmed V and J ends, which lost 3 bases and 4 bases, there was a span of 10 bases. The germline V gene has CDR1 SGHDN and CDR2 FVKESK. The CDR3 is 15 amino acids. In nucleotides, the CDR3 is TGTGCCAGCAGCCAGAGGACACCGTATAATTCACCCCTCCACTTT. It encodes CASSQRTPYNSPLHF.

The rearrangement uses TRBV5-1 and TRBJ1-1; 11 bases are shared with TRBD1. Germline CDR1 and CDR2: SGHRS and YFSETQ. The V gene end was trimmed by 4 bases and the J gene end by 3 bases; junction bases not matched to a gene: 5. The CDR3 is 15 amino acids. The CDR3, as DNA: TGCGCCAGCAGCCCTCGGACAGGGGGCTACACTGAAGCTTTCTTT. Residues: CASSPRTGGYTEAFF.

The chain couples TRBV5-6 to TRBJ2-3, with 8 bases that match TRBD1. The V segment lost 0 bases and the J segment 0 bases; nucleotides outside the gene matches: 6. Germline V gene data show CDR1 as SGHDT and CDR2 as YYEEEE. The CDR3 sequence is 17 residues long. The CDR3 protein is CASSLAGQGASTDTQYF. The CDR3 DNA reads TGTGCCAGCAGCTTGGCCGGGCAGGGGGCAAGCACAGATACGCAGTATTTT. The full variable domain, with the rest looked up from reference TRBV5-6 and TRBJ2-3, is DAGVTQSPTHLIKTRGQQVTLRCSPKSGHDTVSWYQQALGQGPQFIFQYYEEEERQRGNFPDRFSGHQFPNYSSELNVNALLLGDSALYLCASSLAGQGASTDTQYFGPGTRLTVL.